These T cell receptor beta chains were read from a single sample in a study of shared clonotypes between healthy human individuals. The repertoire was sequenced with immunoSEQ multiplex PCR; TCRdb's copy has only in-frame clones and lacks some. Among 800,000 to 1,200,000 clones, around three quarters were seen once, and the ten largest hold 0.5% to 0.6%. Sample: memory CD4+ T cells from PBMCs. These receptor sequences come from a man aged 18-30 years in good health. Some clones in this sample may be carry-over from other donors' samples. Each CDR3 is given with its conserved first and last residue. The D gene is left open where the match is weak. Not all rows give a size; the values are once, few, many and, for expanded clones, a class.

CASSLSGGAGNTIYF | TGTGCCAGCAGTTTATCCGGGGGGGCCGGAAACACCATATATTTT | TRBV28 | - | TRBJ1-3 | -
CASRYTGGSGELFF | TGTGCCAGCAGGTACACAGGGGGCTCCGGGGAGCTGTTTTTT | TRBV6-1 | TRBD1 | TRBJ2-2 | -
CASSEGVALAPENEQYF | TGTGCCAGCAGCGAAGGAGTTGCTCTAGCGCCTGAGAACGAGCAGTACTTC | TRBV7-3 | - | TRBJ2-7 | -
CASSLGPYREGAFF | TGTGCCAGCAGCTTAGGCCCGTACAGGGAGGGAGCTTTCTTT | TRBV11-2 | - | TRBJ1-1 | -
CASSRDRLREKLFF | TGTGCCAGCAGCCGGGACAGGCTAAGAGAAAAACTGTTTTTT | TRBV5-8 | TRBD1 | TRBJ1-4 | few
CSVDLRVSLNTEAFF | TGCAGCGTTGATTTGAGGGTCAGCCTGAACACTGAAGCTTTCTTT | TRBV29-1 | - | TRBJ1-1 | -
CASSVRPGTSGRADGELFF | TGTGCCAGCAGCGTCCGCCCGGGGACTAGCGGGAGGGCCGACGGGGAGCTGTTTTTT | TRBV9 | TRBD2 | TRBJ2-2 | -
CASRTGTYEQYF | TGTGCCTCAAGGACGGGAACCTACGAGCAGTACTTC | TRBV10-3 | - | TRBJ2-7 | -
CASSQAEGGYTGELFF | TGCGCCAGCAGCCAAGCGGAAGGGGGGTACACCGGGGAGCTGTTTTTT | TRBV4-1 | - | TRBJ2-2 | few
CASSSLRGETEAFF | TGTGCCAGCAGCTCGCTCAGGGGGGAGACTGAAGCTTTCTTT | TRBV7-9 | TRBD1 | TRBJ1-1 | -
CASNIGNTIYF | TGTGCCAGTAATATTGGAAACACCATATATTTT | TRBV19 | - | TRBJ1-3 | -
CAISLGAVGPQYF | TGTGCCATCAGTCTTGGGGCAGTTGGTCCCCAGTACTTC | TRBV10-3 | - | TRBJ2-5 | -
CASSLTLGETQYF | TGCGCCAGCAGCCTGACCCTGGGGGAGACCCAGTACTTC | TRBV4-1 | - | TRBJ2-5 | few
CATETGVSYGYTF | TGTGCCACAGAGACAGGGGTCTCCTATGGCTACACCTTC | TRBV13 | TRBD1 | TRBJ1-2 | -
CASSIYSGPSPQHF | TGTGCCAGTAGTATCTATTCAGGTCCTTCCCCCCAGCATTTT | TRBV19 | - | TRBJ1-5 | -
CASSIGSGGNQPQHF | TGTGCCAGTAGTATAGGTTCAGGGGGTAATCAGCCCCAGCATTTT | TRBV19 | TRBD1 | TRBJ1-5 | -
CASSFGLAGDNEQFF | TGTGCCAGCAGCTTTGGGCTAGCGGGAGATAATGAGCAGTTCTTC | TRBV5-6 | TRBD2 | TRBJ2-1 | -
CASSVGVWETQYF | TGTGCCAGCAGCGTAGGAGTTTGGGAGACCCAGTACTTC | TRBV9 | - | TRBJ2-5 | -
CSVESGTGSGYTF | TGCAGCGTTGAATCAGGGACAGGCTCTGGCTACACCTTC | TRBV29-1 | TRBD1 | TRBJ1-2 | few
CASSRENRGREKLFF | TGTGCCAGCAGCAGAGAAAACAGGGGACGTGAAAAACTGTTTTTT | TRBV27 | TRBD1 | TRBJ1-4 | -
CASSKGTSGPYEQYF | TGTGCCAGCAGCAAAGGGACTAGCGGACCCTACGAGCAGTACTTC | TRBV28 | TRBD2 | TRBJ2-7 | -
CASSPGTNSGNTIYF | TGTGCCAGCTCACCCGGGACAAACTCTGGAAACACCATATATTTT | TRBV18 | - | TRBJ1-3 | many
CASSPPGRGYNEQFF | TGTGCCAGCAGTCCGCCGGGACGGGGCTACAATGAGCAGTTCTTC | TRBV27 | - | TRBJ2-1 | -
CASSVTRSQPQHF | TGTGCCAGTAGCGTGACTCGGAGTCAGCCCCAGCATTTT | TRBV19 | - | TRBJ1-5 | -
CASSQAGGGYNEQFF | TGCGCCAGCAGCCAAGCAGGGGGCGGCTACAATGAGCAGTTCTTC | TRBV5-1 | TRBD1 | TRBJ2-1 | -
CASSPSGGVETQYF | TGTGCCAGCAGCCCGTCGGGTGGGGTAGAGACCCAGTACTTC | TRBV5-4 | - | TRBJ2-5 | -
CAIGRHQGPVGGSSYEQYF | TGTGCCATCGGCCGGCACCAGGGACCGGTTGGCGGGAGCTCCTACGAGCAGTACTTC | TRBV10-3 | TRBD2 | TRBJ2-7 | few
CASSPSTSGVYEQYF | TGTGCCAGCAGCCCATCGACTAGCGGGGTCTACGAGCAGTACTTC | TRBV5-4 | TRBD2 | TRBJ2-7 | -
CASSIEGQAGYTF | TGTGCCAGTAGTATTGAGGGGCAAGCTGGCTACACCTTC | TRBV19 | - | TRBJ1-2 | -
CASSTRGAANEKLFF | TGTGCCAGCAGTACCAGGGGGGCGGCTAATGAAAAACTGTTTTTT | TRBV28 | TRBD1 | TRBJ1-4 | -
CSVEQGGTKNIQYF | TGCAGCGTTGAACAGGGGGGGACCAAAAACATTCAGTACTTC | TRBV29-1 | - | TRBJ2-4 | -
CASRMMSDYEQYF | TGTGCCAGCAGGATGATGTCGGACTACGAGCAGTACTTC | TRBV6-6 | - | TRBJ2-7 | -
CASRVLTDTQYF | TGTGCCAGCAGGGTCCTCACAGATACGCAGTATTTT | TRBV6-1 | - | TRBJ2-3 | -
CASSSNGAGELFF | TGTGCCAGCAGTTCGAATGGGGCTGGGGAGCTGTTTTTT | TRBV27 | - | TRBJ2-2 | once
CASDDRGLQPQHF | TGTGCCAGTGATGACAGGGGGCTTCAGCCCCAGCATTTT | TRBV19 | TRBD1 | TRBJ1-5 | -
CASSSPSTSTDTQYF | TGTGCCAGCAGTTCGCCTAGCACTAGCACAGATACGCAGTATTTT | TRBV27 | - | TRBJ2-3 | -
CAIRPGQDATNEKLFF | TGTGCCATCAGACCCGGACAGGACGCAACTAATGAAAAACTGTTTTTT | TRBV10-3 | TRBD1 | TRBJ1-4 | -
CASSSSTDTQYF | TGTGCCAGCAGCAGCAGCACAGATACGCAGTATTTT | TRBV5-4 | - | TRBJ2-3 | -
CASSSPSGPSYEQYF | TGCGCCAGCAGCTCCCCATCGGGACCCTCCTACGAGCAGTACTTC | TRBV5-1 | - | TRBJ2-7 | -
CASSRANGELFF | TGTGCCAGCAGCCGGGCTAACGGGGAGCTGTTTTTT | TRBV7-3 | - | TRBJ2-2 | once
CASSLEGLAGGTGELFF | TGTGCCAGCAGCTTAGAGGGACTAGCGGGAGGAACCGGGGAGCTGTTTTTT | TRBV7-2 | TRBD2 | TRBJ2-2 | few
CASSPDKYGYTF | TGTGCCAGCAGCCCCGACAAGTATGGCTACACCTTC | TRBV7-8 | - | TRBJ1-2 | -
CASSLNRAGGPGEQYF | TGTGCCAGCAGCTTAAATCGAGCGGGAGGGCCAGGAGAGCAGTACTTC | TRBV7-3 | TRBD2 | TRBJ2-7 | -
CASSPGGGTDTQYF | TGTGCCAGCTCCCCCGGCGGGGGCACAGATACGCAGTATTTT | TRBV18 | - | TRBJ2-3 | -
CAYLGASGKTSSYNEQFF | TGTGCCTATCTCGGTGCTAGCGGAAAAACGAGCTCCTACAATGAGCAGTTCTTC | TRBV7-9 | TRBD2 | TRBJ2-1 | -
CASSRTAGGQPQHF | TGTGCCAGCAGCCGGACAGCAGGGGGTCAGCCCCAGCATTTT | TRBV28 | TRBD1 | TRBJ1-5 | -
CASSYTGGNEKLFF | TGTGCCAGCAGTTACACGGGGGGGAATGAAAAACTGTTTTTT | TRBV6-6 | - | TRBJ1-4 | -
CSPAYDSWERTQYF | TGCAGCCCCGCATATGATTCGTGGGAGAGGACGCAGTATTTT | TRBV29-1 | - | TRBJ2-3 | -
CASSLGQGAGGNTIYF | TGTGCCAGCAGCTTAGGACAGGGGGCGGGTGGAAACACCATATATTTT | TRBV7-9 | TRBD1 | TRBJ1-3 | -
CASSSDRGPRDTQYF | TGTGCCAGCAGTTCCGACAGGGGGCCGAGGGATACGCAGTATTTT | TRBV28 | TRBD1 | TRBJ2-3 | -
CSVDRGRSTDTQYF | TGCAGCGTTGACAGGGGGCGAAGCACAGATACGCAGTATTTT | TRBV29-1 | TRBD1 | TRBJ2-3 | -
CASSPEGYGYTF | TGTGCCAGCAGCCCAGAGGGCTATGGCTACACCTTC | TRBV11-2 | - | TRBJ1-2 | -
CASSLRDQETQYF | TGTGCCAGCAGCCTCCGGGACCAAGAGACCCAGTACTTC | TRBV5-4 | - | TRBJ2-5 | -